Each of the 28 T cell receptor beta chains below was sequenced from the same sample in a study of T-cell memory formation after mild COVID-19. TCRdb re-derived calls from the 5' RACE reads in MiXCR, one entry per CDR3 protein. The sample holds around 260,000 distinct CDR3 sequences; roughly 15% are singletons and the top ten take around a fifth. Source material: PBMCs or a T cell subset sorted from them (not recorded which). The receptors were gathered from a man between 18 and 29 years old who had mild COVID-19 (a few samples of this study predate the infection). Cell type and time point are not known.

This clonotype came up a few times. The gene calls are TRBV9 and TRBJ2-4; no clear D gene. CDR1 SGDLS and CDR2 YYNGEE come from the germline V gene. Deletions cut 1 base from V and 0 bases from J, with 11 bases between. This CDR3 has 16 residues. CDR3 in DNA: TGTGCCAGCAGCGTAACGGCAGGCCTAGCCAAAAACATTCAGTACTTC. It is translated as CASSVTAGLAKNIQYF.

This clonotype showed up just a few times. V and J are TRBV4-2 and TRBJ1-2, with 8 bases matching TRBD1. With 0 bases clipped from V and 14 bases from J, the junction kept 14 bases outside the gene matches. The CDR3 is made up of 15 amino acids. CDR1 is LGHNA and CDR2 is YNFKEQ in the germline V gene. The CDR3 loop reads CASSQDSRDRPPRTF. CDR3 nucleotide sequence: TGTGCCAGCAGCCAAGATTCTCGGGACAGGCCACCTAGAACCTTC.

This clonotype was seen more than once but under ten times. The CDR3 nucleotides read TGTGCCAGCACCCCAGAGGCTCGAGATTCACCCCTCCACTTT. Its translation: CASTPEARDSPLHF. The J gene is TRBJ1-6, the V gene TRBV11-1; D gene uncertain. Germline V CDR1 and CDR2: SGHAT, FQDESV (reference sequence). This CDR3 contains 14 residues. V lost 7 bases, J lost 8 bases, and 15 bases lay in between.

This clonotype was seen more than once but under ten times. The V call is TRBV5-1, the J call TRBJ1-1, with 8 bases matching TRBD1. V was clipped by 4 bases and J by 4 bases; unmatched bases: 9. Germline assignment: CDR1 SGHRS and CDR2 YFSETQ. This CDR3 region has 15 residues. The CDR3 region is CASSPRATGGTEAFF. The CDR3 DNA reads TGCGCCAGCAGCCCCAGAGCCACAGGGGGCACTGAAGCTTTCTTT.

The chain employs TRBV20-1 and TRBJ2-5; no clear D gene. The CDR3 spans 13 residues. Germline CDR1 DFQATT, CDR2 SNEGSKA (reference sequence). V lost 3 bases, J lost 2 bases, and 10 bases lay in between. The CDR3 is CSASLTPQETQYF. The CDR3 coding sequence is TGCAGTGCTAGCCTAACACCTCAAGAGACCCAGTACTTC.

The chain employs TRBV20-1 and TRBJ1-4; 8 positions agree with TRBD1. CDR3 length: 13 amino acids. Germline loops: CDR1 DFQATT, CDR2 SNEGSKA (reference sequence). The J segment lost 5 bases and the V segment lost 5 bases, leaving 4 bases of the junction unmatched. The CDR3 coding sequence is TGCAGTGCTTTGACAGGGGAGAATGAAAAACTGTTTTTT. Protein sequence: CSALTGENEKLFF.

In its sample, this clonotype was seen a few times. The chain uses TRBV6-2 or TRBV6-3 and TRBJ1-5; the D gene is possibly TRBD1 (5 bases). V lost 7 bases, J lost 5 bases, and 12 bases lay in between. The CDR3 contains 13 residues. Per germline, CDR1 MNHEY and CDR2 SVGEGT. The CDR3 protein is CASTYWGDQPQHF. The CDR3 bases are TGTGCCAGCACCTACTGGGGGGATCAGCCCCAGCATTTT.

Many counts were recorded for this clonotype. The gene calls are TRBV9 and TRBJ1-1; D is ambiguous. The CDR3 totals 15 residues. CDR1 and CDR2 (germline): SGDLS, YYNGEE. Between the trimmed V and J ends, which lost 0 bases and 0 bases, there was a span of 9 bases. The CDR3 DNA reads TGTGCCAGCAGCGTAGGAGTGGCCCTGAACACTGAAGCTTTCTTT. Translation: CASSVGVALNTEAFF.

The table lists this clonotype with a few counts. The V and J genes are TRBV6-5 and TRBJ2-2; 12 bases agree with TRBD2. Germline CDR1 reads MNHEY; CDR2 reads SVGAGI. The CDR3 length is 20 residues. V was pared by 8 bases and J by 4 bases, with 20 bases of the junction left unmatched. The CDR3 DNA sequence: TGTGCCAGCCTTCCCGGATTCGCTAGCGGGGGGGCCAGTGCCACCGGGGAGCTGTTTTTT. Protein sequence: CASLPGFASGGASATGELFF.

The genes are TRBV28 and TRBJ1-6; TRBD1 agrees at 7 bases. V was clipped by 6 bases and J by 5 bases; unmatched bases: 7. The CDR3 is 15 amino acids. Germline CDR1 and CDR2: MDHEN and SYDVKM. The CDR3 DNA is TGTGCCAGCAGCCTGACAGGGCAAAATAATTCACCCCTCCACTTT. Protein: CASSLTGQNNSPLHF. Variable domain in full (rest from reference TRBV28 and TRBJ1-6): DVKVTQSSRYLVKRTGEKVFLECVQDMDHENMFWYRQDPGLGLRLIYFSYDVKMKEKGDIPEGYSVSREKKERFSLILESASTNQTSMYLCASSLTGQNNSPLHFGNGTRLTVT.

This clonotype appeared a few times. V gene TRBV15 combines with J gene TRBJ2-1; tentatively, D is TRBD2 (5 bases). Trimming removed 5 bases from V and 6 bases from J, with 11 bases in between. The germline gives CDR1 LNHNV, CDR2 YYDKDF (reference sequence). The CDR3 spans 13 residues. The CDR3 reads CATSVPRGNEQFF. CDR3 coding DNA: TGTGCCACCAGCGTGCCCCGGGGCAATGAGCAGTTCTTC.

The chain uses TRBV5-5 and TRBJ1-5; 7 bases fit TRBD1. Germline assignment: CDR1 SGHKS and CDR2 YYEKEE (reference sequence). V shed 4 bases, J shed 9 bases, and the junction held 10 bases outside the gene matches. This CDR3 comprises 14 residues. The CDR3 DNA reads TGTGCCAGCAGCAACAGGTACAGGGGTCCGCCCCAGCATTTT. It specifies CASSNRYRGPPQHF.

This clonotype has a handful of counts. The rearrangement uses TRBV20-1 and TRBJ2-2, with TRBD2 matching over 11 bases. There are 16 residues in the CDR3. J lost 0 bases, V lost 5 bases, and 5 bases had no gene match. Germline V lookup: CDR1 DFQATT, CDR2 SNEGSKA (reference sequence). The CDR3 spells CSAVGTSGSNTGELFF. The DNA for the CDR3 is TGCAGTGCTGTGGGGACTAGCGGCTCGAACACCGGGGAGCTGTTTTTT.

The chain couples TRBV2 to TRBJ2-1, with 7 bases fitting TRBD1. This CDR3 comprises 11 residues. Germline values: CDR1 SNHLY, CDR2 FYNNEI. V was pared by 7 bases and J by 9 bases, with 3 bases of the junction left unmatched. The CDR3 bases are TGTGCCAGCACAAGGGGGCCTGAGCAGTTCTTC. Protein sequence: CASTRGPEQFF.

The CDR3 DNA is TGTGCCATCAAGAGGGGACTAGCGGGGAACACCGGGGAGCTGTTTTTT. Encoded protein: CAIKRGLAGNTGELFF. V is TRBV10-3 and J is TRBJ2-2; 12 bases agree with TRBD2. In germline, CDR1 is ENHRY, CDR2 SYGVKD. The CDR3 loop spans 16 amino acids. J lost 1 base, V lost 7 bases, and 4 bases had no gene match.

The chain combines TRBV7-9 with TRBJ1-2; tentative D call: TRBD1 (5 bases). The germline V and J ends were trimmed by 1 base and 2 bases, with 14 bases remaining between them. CDR1 and CDR2 (germline): SEHNR, FQNEAQ (reference sequence). CDR3 length: 16 residues. Here the CDR3 DNA reads TGTGCCAGCAGCTTAGGGCCGGTCTCAGGGAACTATGGCTACACCTTC. Residues: CASSLGPVSGNYGYTF.

This clonotype has more than one count but fewer than ten. The chain links TRBV11-1 to TRBJ2-2; TRBD1 aligns across 8 bases. With V trimmed by 5 bases and J by 2 bases, 7 bases remained unmatched. The CDR3 covers 16 residues. The germline V gene has CDR1 SGHAT and CDR2 FQDESV (reference sequence). The CDR3 here is CASSLYRGFNTGELFF. In DNA, the CDR3 is TGTGCCAGCAGCCTATACAGGGGGTTCAACACCGGGGAGCTGTTTTTT.

The table lists this clonotype with a count of one. The chain combines TRBV7-9 with TRBJ1-2; D is undetermined. Germline values: CDR1 SEHNR, CDR2 FQNEAQ (reference sequence). V lost 5 bases and J 7 bases, leaving 11 bases between the germline ends. The CDR3 runs to 12 residues. The CDR3 DNA sequence: TGTGCCAGCAGCCCCGATTACGGTGGCTACACCTTC. It is translated as CASSPDYGGYTF.

CDR3 loop: CASSFGRDAFF. CDR3 coding DNA: TGTGCCAGCAGCTTCGGCCGGGATGCTTTCTTT. The chain carries TRBV7-9 and TRBJ1-1, with D unresolved. The CDR3 consists of 11 residues. V gave up 3 bases and J gave up 11 bases, with 10 bases separating them. Germline V gene lookup returns CDR1 SEHNR and CDR2 FQNEAQ (reference sequence).

This clonotype was picked up a small number of times. The chain is built from TRBV6-6 and TRBJ1-5; TRBD1 is a possible D gene (5 bases). The germline V gene encodes CDR1 MNHNY and CDR2 SVGAGI (reference sequence). CDR3 length: 14 residues. The DNA of the CDR3 is TGTTCTCATTCCGGGACCTTTGCCGATCAGCCCCAGCATTTT. Encoded protein: CSHSGTFADQPQHF.

This clonotype has just a few counts. The chain recombines TRBV6-2 or TRBV6-3 with TRBJ1-2, with D unresolved. Germline V gene lookup returns CDR1 MNHEY and CDR2 SVGEGT. This CDR3 is built from 14 residues. Deletions cut 7 bases from V and 6 bases from J, with 18 bases between. CDR3 region: CASTYRPDRDGYTF. DNA of the CDR3: TGTGCCAGCACCTACCGTCCGGATCGCGATGGCTACACCTTC.

This chain joins TRBV6-1 and TRBJ2-5; no reliable D call. Deletions cut 3 bases from V and 4 bases from J, with 12 bases between. The length of the CDR3 is 14 residues. Germline CDR1 and CDR2: MNHNS and SASEGT. The CDR3, as DNA: TGTGCCAGCAGTGACGTCCGGTCGCCAGAGACCCAGTACTTC. Protein sequence: CASSDVRSPETQYF.

This chain connects TRBV12-3 or TRBV12-4 to TRBJ2-4; D may be TRBD1 (5 bases). The V gene lost 4 bases and the J gene lost 8 bases, with 12 bases spanning the gap. This CDR3 is built from 13 residues. The DNA of the CDR3 is TGTGCCAGCAGTTCTGGATGGGGCGACATTCAGTACTTC. Protein: CASSSGWGDIQYF.

The gene calls are TRBV7-2 and TRBJ1-6, with a possible D match to TRBD1 (5 bases). Germline CDR1 SGHTA, CDR2 FQGNSA. V was shortened by 5 bases and J by 10 bases, with 18 bases between the two germline ends. The CDR3 has 15 residues. CDR3: CASSLGPGQGSPLHF. The CDR3 nucleotides read TGTGCCAGCAGCCTAGGACCAGGGCAGGGATCACCCCTCCACTTT.

V is TRBV7-2 and J is TRBJ1-1; D is unclear. The CDR3 extends over 11 amino acids. Per germline, CDR1 SGHTA and CDR2 FQGNSA. CDR3 DNA sequence: TGTTTCAGCAGAGTCAACACTGAAGCTTTCTTT. Amino acids: CFSRVNTEAFF.

The rearrangement uses TRBV12-3 or TRBV12-4 and TRBJ2-5, with D possibly called TRBD1 or TRBD2 (6 bases each). Trimming shortened V by 6 bases and J by 5 bases, and 22 bases separated the two germline ends. The CDR3 is 16 amino acids. In DNA form, the CDR3 reads TGTGCCAGCAGCCGCCCTGAGGGGGGCTTCCGGGAGACCCAGTACTTC. Residues: CASSRPEGGFRETQYF.

This clonotype was seen a handful of times. The chain joins TRBV20-1 to TRBJ1-5; tentatively, D is TRBD1 (6 bases). The CDR3 is 13 amino acids. Trimming stripped 6 bases from V and 5 bases from J, with 14 bases between. The germline gives CDR1 DFQATT, CDR2 SNEGSKA (reference sequence). The CDR3 loop reads CSASPDSYQPQHF. CDR3 DNA sequence: TGCAGTGCCTCGCCGGACAGCTATCAGCCCCAGCATTTT.

This clonotype showed up just a few times. The rearrangement uses TRBV20-1 and TRBJ2-5; TRBD2 is a possible D gene (5 bases). Trimming took 0 bases from V and 5 from J, leaving 10 bases between them. The germline V gene encodes CDR1 DFQATT and CDR2 SNEGSKA (reference sequence). The CDR3 contains 13 residues. This CDR3 is CSARDWRSETQYF. The CDR3 nucleotides are TGCAGTGCTAGAGATTGGAGGTCCGAGACCCAGTACTTC.